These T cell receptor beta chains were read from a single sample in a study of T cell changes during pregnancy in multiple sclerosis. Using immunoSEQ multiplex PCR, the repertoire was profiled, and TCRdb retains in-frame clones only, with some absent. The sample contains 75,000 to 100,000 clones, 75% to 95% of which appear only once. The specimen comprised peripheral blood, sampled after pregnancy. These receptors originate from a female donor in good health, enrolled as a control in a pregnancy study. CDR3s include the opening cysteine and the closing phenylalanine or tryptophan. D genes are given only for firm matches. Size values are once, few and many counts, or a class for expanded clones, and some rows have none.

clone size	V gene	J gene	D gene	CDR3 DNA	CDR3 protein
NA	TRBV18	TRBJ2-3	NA	TGTGCCAGCTCAGTCAACAACCGGGGGGATACGCAGTATTTT	CASSVNNRGDTQYF
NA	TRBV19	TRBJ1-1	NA	TGTGCCAGTAACAGGGAAGGCAACACTGAAGCTTTCTTT	CASNREGNTEAFF
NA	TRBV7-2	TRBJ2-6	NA	TGTGCCAGCAGCTTAGACAGGCCTATTCCCCTCTCTGGGGCCAACGTCCTGACTTTC	CASSLDRPIPLSGANVLTF
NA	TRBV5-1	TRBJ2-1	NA	TGCGCCAGCAGCTCTTTCCTTCGACTAGTGGGGATAAGGAATGAGCAGTTCTTC	CASSSFLRLVGIRNEQFF
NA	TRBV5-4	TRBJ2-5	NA	TGTGCCAGCAGCCCTTACAGGGAGACCCAGTACTTC	CASSPYRETQYF
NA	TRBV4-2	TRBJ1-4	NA	TGTGCCAGCAGCCAAGCCCAGGGGACAACTAATGAAAAACTGTTTTTT	CASSQAQGTTNEKLFF
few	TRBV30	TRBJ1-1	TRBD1	TGTGCGGGCAGGGGGTGGCCTGAAGCTTTCTTT	CAGRGWPEAFF
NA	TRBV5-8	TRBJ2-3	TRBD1	TGTGCCAGCAGCTTGGAAACAGGGGCGTCCCGCACAGATACGCAGTATTTT	CASSLETGASRTDTQYF
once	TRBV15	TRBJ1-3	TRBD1	TGTGCCACCAGCAGCGCTGTTCCGGGACAGGTCTTGAGGAACACCATATATTTT	CATSSAVPGQVLRNTIYF
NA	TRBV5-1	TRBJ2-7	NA	TGCGCCAGCAGGCCCGACAGGACCTACGGGGAGCAGTACTTC	CASRPDRTYGEQYF